The present T cell receptor (beta chain) was sequenced within a study of blood T cell repertoires in COVID-19. This clone was seen a handful of times. Sequenced by immunoSEQ multiplex PCR; TCRdb stores in-frame clones only, minus some. The sample consists of around 180,000 clones, around 74% of them appearing once. The junction had 2 bases not matched to a gene; V was cut back by 4 bases and J by 5 bases. The CDR3 has 13 amino acids. Germline values: CDR1 SGHTA, CDR2 FQGTGA. The sequence came from a woman aged 80 or over with acute or convalescent COVID-19. The chain employs TRBV7-3 and TRBJ1-1; the match to TRBD1 covers 9 bases. The sample was peripheral blood. Here the CDR3 DNA reads TGTGCCAGCAGCTCCGGACAGGGGACTGAAGCTTTCTTT. Translated: CASSSGQGTEAFF.